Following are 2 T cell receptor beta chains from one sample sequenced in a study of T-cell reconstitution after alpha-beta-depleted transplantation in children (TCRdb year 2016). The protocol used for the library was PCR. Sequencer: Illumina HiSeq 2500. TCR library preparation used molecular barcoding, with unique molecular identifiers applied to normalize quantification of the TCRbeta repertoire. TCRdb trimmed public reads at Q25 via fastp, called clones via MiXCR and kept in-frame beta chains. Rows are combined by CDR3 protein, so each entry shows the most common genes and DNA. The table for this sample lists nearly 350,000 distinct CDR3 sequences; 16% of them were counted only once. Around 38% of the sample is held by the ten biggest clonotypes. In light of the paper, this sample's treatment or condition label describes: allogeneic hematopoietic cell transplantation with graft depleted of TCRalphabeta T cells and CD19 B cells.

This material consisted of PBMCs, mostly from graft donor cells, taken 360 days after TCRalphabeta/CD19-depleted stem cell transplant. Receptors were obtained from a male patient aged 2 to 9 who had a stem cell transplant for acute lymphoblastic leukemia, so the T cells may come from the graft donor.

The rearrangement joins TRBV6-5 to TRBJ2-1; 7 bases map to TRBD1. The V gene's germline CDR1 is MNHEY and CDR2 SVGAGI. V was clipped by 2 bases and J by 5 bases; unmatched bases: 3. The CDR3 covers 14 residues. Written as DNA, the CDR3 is TGTGCCAGCAGTTACCGGGGACAGCACAATGAGCAGTTCTTC. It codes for CASSYRGQHNEQFF.

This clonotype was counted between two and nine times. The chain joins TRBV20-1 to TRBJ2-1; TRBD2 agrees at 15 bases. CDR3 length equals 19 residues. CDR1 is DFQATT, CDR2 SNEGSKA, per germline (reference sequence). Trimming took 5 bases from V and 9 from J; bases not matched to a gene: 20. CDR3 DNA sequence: TGCAGTGCTCGCGAGTTCAGGGGCGCGGGACTAGCGGGAGGTGGTGAGCAGTTCTTC. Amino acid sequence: CSAREFRGAGLAGGGEQFF.